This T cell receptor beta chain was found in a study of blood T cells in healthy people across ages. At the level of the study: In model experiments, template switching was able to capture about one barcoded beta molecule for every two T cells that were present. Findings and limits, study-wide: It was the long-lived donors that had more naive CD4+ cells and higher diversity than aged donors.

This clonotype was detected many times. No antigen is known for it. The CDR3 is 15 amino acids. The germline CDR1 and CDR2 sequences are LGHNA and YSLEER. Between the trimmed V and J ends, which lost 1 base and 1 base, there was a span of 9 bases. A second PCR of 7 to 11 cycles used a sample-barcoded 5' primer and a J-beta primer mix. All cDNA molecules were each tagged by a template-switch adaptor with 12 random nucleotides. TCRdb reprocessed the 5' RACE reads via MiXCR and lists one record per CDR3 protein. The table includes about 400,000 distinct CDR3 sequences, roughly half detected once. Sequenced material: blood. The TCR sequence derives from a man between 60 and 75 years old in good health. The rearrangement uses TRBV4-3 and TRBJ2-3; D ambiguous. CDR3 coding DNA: TGCGCCAGCAGCCAAGGAGCTTTTGGCACAGATACGCAGTATTTT. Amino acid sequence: CASSQGAFGTDTQYF.